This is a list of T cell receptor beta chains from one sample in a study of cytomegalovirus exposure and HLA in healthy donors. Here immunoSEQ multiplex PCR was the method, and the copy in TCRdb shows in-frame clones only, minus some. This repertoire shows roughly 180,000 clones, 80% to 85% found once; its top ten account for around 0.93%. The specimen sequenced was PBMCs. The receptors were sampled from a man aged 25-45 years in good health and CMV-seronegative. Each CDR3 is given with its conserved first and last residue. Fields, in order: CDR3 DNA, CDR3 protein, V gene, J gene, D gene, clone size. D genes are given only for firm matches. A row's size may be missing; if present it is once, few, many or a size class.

TGTGCCAGCAGCCCGCCAGGAGGGACTGAAGCTTTCTTT,CASSPPGGTEAFF,TRBV2,TRBJ1-1,.,.
TGTGCCAGCAGTTTAAAGGGGACAGGGAGGGAGCTTATAATGACTGAGCAGTTCTTC,CASSLKGTGRELIMTEQFF,TRBV27,TRBJ2-1,TRBD1,.
TGCGCCAGCAGCTCCGCCTTGGGGGGGCAAGAGACCCAGTACTTC,CASSSALGGQETQYF,TRBV5-1,TRBJ2-5,TRBD2,few
TGCGCCACCTCGACTGGACAGTACGCAGATACGCAGTATTTT,CATSTGQYADTQYF,TRBV5-1,TRBJ2-3,.,.
TGTGCCAGCCGGGTCGCCTATAATTCACCCCTCCACTTT,CASRVAYNSPLHF,TRBV6-5,TRBJ1-6,.,.
TGTGCCAGCAGTTCTCCCGGGCCCACAGGGACAGCCCAGTACTTC,CASSSPGPTGTAQYF,TRBV7-2,TRBJ2-5,TRBD1,.
TGCGCCAGCAGCTTGGTTGCGGGGTCCTTTGAGCAGTACTTC,CASSLVAGSFEQYF,TRBV5-1,TRBJ2-5,.,.
TGTGCCACTAGCGGGAACTCCGGGGAGCTGTTTTTT,CATSGNSGELFF,TRBV6-5,TRBJ2-2,TRBD2,.
TGCGCCAGCATTGGACAGGGTATTAAAGATACGCAGTATTTT,CASIGQGIKDTQYF,TRBV4-1,TRBJ2-3,TRBD1,.
TGTGCCAGTAGTATGAGGGCCAGGGGGCTTGGAGGAAACACCATATATTTT,CASSMRARGLGGNTIYF,TRBV19,TRBJ1-3,TRBD1,.
TGTGCCAGCACGTCTTATAGCAATCAGCCCCAGCATTTT,CASTSYSNQPQHF,TRBV6-1,TRBJ1-5,.,once
TGTGCCAGCAGTTTGGGACAGGGGCCTAATCAGCCCCAGCATTTT,CASSLGQGPNQPQHF,TRBV27,TRBJ1-5,TRBD1,.
TGTTCCAGCAGCTTAGTTCCCCTCGAAGCTTTCTTT,CSSSLVPLEAFF,TRBV7-9,TRBJ1-1,.,once
TGTGCCAGCACCGGACAGGGAGCCTACGAGCAGTACTTC,CASTGQGAYEQYF,TRBV28,TRBJ2-7,TRBD1,.
TGTGCCATACAGAGGGAGGGAGCCTACGAGCAGTACTTC,CAIQREGAYEQYF,TRBV6-1,TRBJ2-7,TRBD2,.
TGTGCCAGCAAAAGACAGGCTCCCCGAAGCGGGACTAAAGAGACCCAGTACTTC,CASKRQAPRSGTKETQYF,TRBV6-4,TRBJ2-5,.,once
TGTGCCAGCAGCTTAGAAGCAGGGGTAATTGGGGAATCGCAGTTCTTC,CASSLEAGVIGESQFF,TRBV7-9,TRBJ2-1,.,.
TGTGCCAGCAGCGCGGGACTACAATCCTACGAGCAGTACTTC,CASSAGLQSYEQYF,TRBV5-6,TRBJ2-7,TRBD2,.
TGTGCCAGCTCACGACAGGGCAATGAGCAGTTCTTC,CASSRQGNEQFF,TRBV18,TRBJ2-1,TRBD1,.
TGTGCCAGCAGCTTAGCAAGACAGGGCAGTAATGAAAAACTGTTTTTT,CASSLARQGSNEKLFF,TRBV7-2,TRBJ1-4,TRBD1,.
TGTGCCAGCGTGAATGGGGGACTAGACTACAATGAGCAGTTCTTC,CASVNGGLDYNEQFF,TRBV6-6,TRBJ2-1,TRBD2,.
TGTGCCAGCAGCTTAGAAAGGGGGGGGCATGAGCAGTTCTTC,CASSLERGGHEQFF,TRBV7-7,TRBJ2-1,.,.
TGTGCCAGCAGCCTTACAGGGGGCGCGGAGACCCAGTACTTC,CASSLTGGAETQYF,TRBV7-3,TRBJ2-5,TRBD1,.
TGTGCCAGCAGCCAAGAAGCTACTACCTACAATGAGCAGTTCTTC,CASSQEATTYNEQFF,TRBV4-2,TRBJ2-1,.,.
TGTGCCAGTAGTGTCCTAGCGACCAGCTACGAGCAGTACTTC,CASSVLATSYEQYF,TRBV19,TRBJ2-7,.,.
TGTGCCAGCAGCTTATTCCCCCGAGGGGGACACGAGCAGTACTTC,CASSLFPRGGHEQYF,TRBV7-2,TRBJ2-7,.,few
TGTGCCAGTAGTATGGGGCGATTAATTAGTGAAAAACTGTTTTTT,CASSMGRLISEKLFF,TRBV19,TRBJ1-4,.,.
TGTGCCAGCAGACTAAGCTATGGCTACACCTTC,CASRLSYGYTF,TRBV6-1,TRBJ1-2,.,.
TGTGCCAGCAGCTTAGAACTGGGCATGAACACTGAAGCTTTCTTT,CASSLELGMNTEAFF,TRBV7-9,TRBJ1-1,.,.
TGTGCCAGCAGTGGATTGGACAGGGGGCTCTACGAGCAGTACTTC,CASSGLDRGLYEQYF,TRBV2,TRBJ2-7,TRBD1,.
TGTGCCAGCAGCTTCACGGACTGGGAGACCCAGTACTTC,CASSFTDWETQYF,TRBV7-8,TRBJ2-5,.,.
TGTGCCAGCAGCACCGGGACAGTGAACACCGGGGAGCTGTTTTTT,CASSTGTVNTGELFF,TRBV6-1,TRBJ2-2,TRBD1,.
TGTGCCAGCAGCCCCGACAGTTACAATGAGCAGTTCTTC,CASSPDSYNEQFF,TRBV5-6,TRBJ2-1,.,.
TGTGCCAGCAGTAGTCGCAGGGGGGTGTCGGGAGATACGCAGTATTTT,CASSSRRGVSGDTQYF,TRBV9,TRBJ2-3,.,.
TGTGCCAGCAGCCCGGGTAAGGGCAGGGGGAGATCTGAAGCTTTCTTT,CASSPGKGRGRSEAFF,TRBV7-3,TRBJ1-1,TRBD1,.
TGCGCCAGCAGCCTTGGCGGACACCATTATGGGAATGAAAAACTGTTTTTT,CASSLGGHHYGNEKLFF,TRBV5-1,TRBJ1-4,.,.
TGTGCCAGCAGTTCACTGGTCTATGGCTACACCTTC,CASSSLVYGYTF,TRBV28,TRBJ1-2,.,.
TGTTCCAGCAGTTCGGGACTAGCGGGAGCTGGCGAGCAGTACTTC,CSSSSGLAGAGEQYF,TRBV7-9,TRBJ2-7,TRBD2,.
TGTGCCAGCAGTTTAGTGGGGGCCAGGGCGGGGGAGCGGCAAGAGACCCAGTACTTC,CASSLVGARAGERQETQYF,TRBV27,TRBJ2-5,.,.
TGTGCCACCAGCAGAGACTGGCCAGGGGCGTTCGCTAACTATGGCTACACCTTC,CATSRDWPGAFANYGYTF,TRBV15,TRBJ1-2,.,once
TGTGCCAGCGGCGCAGGAGAGACCCAGTACTTC,CASGAGETQYF,TRBV25-1,TRBJ2-5,.,.
TGTGCCAGCAGCGTAAGACTCAACACCGGGGAGCTGTTTTTT,CASSVRLNTGELFF,TRBV9,TRBJ2-2,.,.
TGTGCCAGCAGCACCGGGACAGGGGGCGGATATAGCAATCAGCCCCAGCATTTT,CASSTGTGGGYSNQPQHF,TRBV9,TRBJ1-5,TRBD1,.
TGTGCCAGCAGCTTACCGGGACAGTCTTACAATGAGCAGTTCTTC,CASSLPGQSYNEQFF,TRBV5-5,TRBJ2-1,TRBD1,.
TGTGCCAGCAGTCCGCCGGACAGACCAGATCAGCCCCAGCATTTT,CASSPPDRPDQPQHF,TRBV28,TRBJ1-5,.,.
TGTGCCAGCAGCTTCGACACCTACGAGCAGTACTTC,CASSFDTYEQYF,TRBV7-2,TRBJ2-7,.,.
TGCAGCGTTCCGACCCCACAGGGAGAGCAGTTCTTC,CSVPTPQGEQFF,TRBV29-1,TRBJ2-1,.,.
TGCGCCAGCAGCCTTGGACAAACAGATACGCAGTATTTT,CASSLGQTDTQYF,TRBV5-1,TRBJ2-3,.,once
TGCGCCAGCAGCATTGAGAGGATAACCTACAATGAGCAGTTCTTC,CASSIERITYNEQFF,TRBV5-1,TRBJ2-1,.,.
TGTGCCTGGAGTGTACGGGGTTTTGCGGACAATGAGCAGTTCTTC,CAWSVRGFADNEQFF,TRBV30,TRBJ2-1,.,.
TGTGCCAGTAGTAGCATTGCTAGCGGGAGAGGCTACGAGCAGTACTTC,CASSSIASGRGYEQYF,TRBV19,TRBJ2-7,TRBD2,.
TGTGCCAGCAGCTTGGCAGGGGGTGATCAGCCCCAGCATTTT,CASSLAGGDQPQHF,TRBV5-6,TRBJ1-5,TRBD1,.
TGTGCCATCAGGCGGGGGACTGGAAACACCATATATTTT,CAIRRGTGNTIYF,TRBV10-3,TRBJ1-3,.,few